This paragraph reports one T cell receptor beta chain. This record belongs to a study of T-cell memory formation after mild COVID-19. TCRdb re-called the 5' RACE reads with MiXCR, one entry per CDR3 protein. The data show approximately 500,000 distinct CDR3 sequences, with roughly 25% seen just once and 12% held by the top ten. This receptor was taken from an adult woman who had mild COVID-19 (a few samples of this study predate the infection). Cell type and time point are not known. Sequences were obtained from PBMCs or a T cell subset sorted from them (not recorded which).

The CDR3 DNA reads as TGTGCCAGCAGCCCCGGCAGGGGACAGGGGTATGGCTACACCTTC. This gives the protein CASSPGRGQGYGYTF. The V call is TRBV9, the J call TRBJ1-2; 10 bases are shared with TRBD1. This CDR3 contains 15 residues. Per the germline V gene, CDR1 is SGDLS and CDR2 is YYNGEE. V shed 4 bases, J shed 5 bases, and the junction held 8 bases outside the gene matches.